This T cell receptor (beta chain) was found in a study of human T cells and chemical hapten exposure. Study-wide background: An approximately 2 cm by approximately 2 cm inner upper arm patch received 2% DPC for sensitization.

There are 13 residues in the CDR3. The germline V and J ends were trimmed by 7 bases and 0 bases, with 8 bases remaining between them. The germline gives CDR1 MDHEN, CDR2 SYDVKM. There are a few counts of this clonotype. Time point here: pre-sensitization, week 0. Noted treatment: therapeutic diphenylcyclopropenone sensitization with weekly scalp DPC. The library gave individual cDNA molecules unique molecular identifiers. In TCRdb, the RACE reads were re-called with MiXCR into one record per CDR3 protein. The sample has 150,000 to 200,000 distinct CDR3 sequences, about 31% seen once. The rearrangement links TRBV28 to TRBJ2-3, with D possibly TRBD2 on 6 matching bases. The clonotype comes from a woman younger than 45 with alopecia areata. Some clones in this sample may be carry-over from other donors' samples. The sequences come from whole blood, collected in connection with sensitization to the hapten diphenylcyclopropenone (DPC). DNA for the CDR3: TGTGCCAGCATGCGGGGTAGCACAGATACGCAGTATTTT. Encoded protein: CASMRGSTDTQYF.